The 3 T cell receptor beta chains in this list originate from one sample, sequenced in a study of beta chain features in type 1 diabetes (dated by TCRdb to the late 2010s). Library construction relied on the immunoSEQ multiplex PCR assay. The High Capacity cDNA Reverse Transcription Kit was used to reverse transcribe all of the isolated RNA, meaning that expressed TCRB transcripts were what got sequenced. Drawn from immuneACCESS, this table holds only the in-frame rearrangements with V and J called that TCRdb kept. Clones are partly lost; checked studies trace under half to an unresolved V gene and leave the rest unexplained. The sample table holds around 500,000 clones, of which 30% were seen once. The top ten clones comprise 0.05% to 0.065% of the sample. The sequencing sample was made of naive CD4+ T cells from blood. In the paper's terms, the cell subset or site label means: true naive CD4+ T cells. Receptor source: a man between 18 and 29 years old in good health.

The chain links TRBV19 to TRBJ2-7; D gene uncertain. Looked up from germline, CDR1 is LNHDA and CDR2 is SQIVND (reference sequence). V was cut by 5 bases and J by 3 bases, with 5 bases left in between. CDR3 length: 11 amino acids. In DNA, the CDR3 is TGTGCCAGTAGTCGAGACTACGAGCAGTACTTC. It is translated as CASSRDYEQYF.

The rearrangement joins TRBV9 to TRBJ2-5; 9 nucleotides match TRBD2. Looked up from germline, CDR1 is SGDLS and CDR2 is YYNGEE. V shed 4 bases, J shed 0 bases, and the junction held 7 bases outside the gene matches. CDR3 length equals 16 residues. The CDR3 protein is CASSLGLAGYQETQYF. The CDR3 DNA is TGTGCCAGCAGCCTGGGACTAGCTGGGTACCAAGAGACCCAGTACTTC.

This clone has just a few counts. The genes are TRBV21-1 and TRBJ1-4; TRBD1 is the table's D call and was not checked against the DNA. TRBV21-1 is recorded as a pseudogene. This CDR3 is 15 amino acids long. CDR3 sequence: CASSTWTGGLEKLFF. In DNA, the CDR3 is TGTGCCAGCAGCACCTGGACAGGTGGTCTTGAAAAACTGTTTTTT.